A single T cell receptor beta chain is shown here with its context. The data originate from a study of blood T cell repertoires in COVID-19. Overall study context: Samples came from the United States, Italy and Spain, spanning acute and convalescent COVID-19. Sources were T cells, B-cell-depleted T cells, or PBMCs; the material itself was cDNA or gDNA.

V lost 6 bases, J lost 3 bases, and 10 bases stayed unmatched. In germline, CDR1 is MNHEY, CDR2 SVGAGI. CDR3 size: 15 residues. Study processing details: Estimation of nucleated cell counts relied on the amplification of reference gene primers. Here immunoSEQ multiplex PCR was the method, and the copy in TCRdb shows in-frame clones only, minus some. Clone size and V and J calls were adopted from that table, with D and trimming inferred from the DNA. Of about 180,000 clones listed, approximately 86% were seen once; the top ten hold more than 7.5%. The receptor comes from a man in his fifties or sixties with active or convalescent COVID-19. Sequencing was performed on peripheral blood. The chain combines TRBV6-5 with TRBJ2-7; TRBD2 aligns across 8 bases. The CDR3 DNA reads TGTGCCAGCAGAGAGGGACTAGGAGGGAACTACGAGCAGTACTTC. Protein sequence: CASREGLGGNYEQYF.